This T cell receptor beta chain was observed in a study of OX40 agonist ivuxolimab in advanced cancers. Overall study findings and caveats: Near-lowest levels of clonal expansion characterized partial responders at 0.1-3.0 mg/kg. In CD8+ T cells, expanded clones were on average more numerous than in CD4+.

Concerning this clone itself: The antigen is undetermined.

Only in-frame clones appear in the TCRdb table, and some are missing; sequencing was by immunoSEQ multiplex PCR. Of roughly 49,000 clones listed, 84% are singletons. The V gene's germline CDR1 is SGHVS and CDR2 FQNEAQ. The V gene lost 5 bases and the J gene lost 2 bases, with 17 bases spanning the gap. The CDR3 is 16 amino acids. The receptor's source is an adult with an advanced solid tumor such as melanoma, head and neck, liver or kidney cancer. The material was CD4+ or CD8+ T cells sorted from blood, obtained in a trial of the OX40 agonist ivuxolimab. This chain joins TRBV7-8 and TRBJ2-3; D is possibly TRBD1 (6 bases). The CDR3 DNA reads TGTGCCAGCAGCCCCCAAACAGGGCCACTCACAGATACGCAGTATTTT. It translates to CASSPQTGPLTDTQYF.